The clone carrying this T cell receptor beta chain has a handful of counts. Germline V CDR1 and CDR2: MDHEN, SYDVKM. The V gene end was trimmed by 4 bases and the J gene end by 4 bases; junction bases not matched to a gene: 10. The CDR3 has 17 amino acids. This sample is drawn from a study of T-cell memory formation after mild COVID-19. Study background: TCR clusters mostly belonged to single donors.

TCRdb processed the 5' RACE reads anew with MiXCR; each CDR3 protein has one entry. This sample carries about 560,000 distinct CDR3 sequences, 15% to 20% of them seen once, and the ten largest clones take about 8.1%. This clonotype was sampled from an adult woman who had mild COVID-19 (a few samples of this study predate the infection). Cell type and time point are not known. The chain has TRBV28 and TRBJ2-1, with 10 bases lining up with TRBD1. The sequenced sample consisted of PBMCs or a T cell subset sorted from them (not recorded which). The CDR3 DNA sequence: TGTGCCAGCAGTTCATACGGACGGGACAGGGGTTACAATGAGCAGTTCTTC. This translates into CASSSYGRDRGYNEQFF.